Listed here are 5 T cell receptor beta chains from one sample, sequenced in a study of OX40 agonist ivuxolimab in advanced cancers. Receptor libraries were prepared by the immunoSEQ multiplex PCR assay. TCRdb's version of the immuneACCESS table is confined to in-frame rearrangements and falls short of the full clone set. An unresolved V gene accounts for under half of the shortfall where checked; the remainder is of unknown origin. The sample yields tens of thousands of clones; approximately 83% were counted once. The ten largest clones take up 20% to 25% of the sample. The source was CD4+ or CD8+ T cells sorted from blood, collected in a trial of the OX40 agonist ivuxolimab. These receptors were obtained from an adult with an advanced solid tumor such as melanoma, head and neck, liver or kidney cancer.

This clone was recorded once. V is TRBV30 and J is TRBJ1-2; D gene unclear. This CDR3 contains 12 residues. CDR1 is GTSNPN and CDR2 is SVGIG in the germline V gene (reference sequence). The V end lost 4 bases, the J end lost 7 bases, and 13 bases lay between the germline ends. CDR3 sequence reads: CAWIKGAFGYTF. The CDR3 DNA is TGTGCCTGGATAAAGGGTGCTTTTGGCTACACCTTC.

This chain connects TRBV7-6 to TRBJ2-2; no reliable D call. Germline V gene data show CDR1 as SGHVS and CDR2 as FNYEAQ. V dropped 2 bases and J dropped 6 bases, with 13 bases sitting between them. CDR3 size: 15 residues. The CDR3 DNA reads TGTGCCAGCAGCTTATTATACGGTATCGCCGGGGAGCTGTTTTTT. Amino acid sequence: CASSLLYGIAGELFF.

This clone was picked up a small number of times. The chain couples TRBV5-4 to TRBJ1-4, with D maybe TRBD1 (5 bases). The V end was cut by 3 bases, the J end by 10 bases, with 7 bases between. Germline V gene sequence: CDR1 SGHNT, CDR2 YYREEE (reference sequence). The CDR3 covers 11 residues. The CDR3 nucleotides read TGTGCCAGCAGCTGGGGGGGAAAACTGTTTTTT. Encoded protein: CASSWGGKLFF.

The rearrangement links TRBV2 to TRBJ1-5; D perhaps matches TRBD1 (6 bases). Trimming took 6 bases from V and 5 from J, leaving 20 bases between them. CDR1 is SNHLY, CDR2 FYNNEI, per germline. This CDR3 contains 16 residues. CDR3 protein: CASSPGLQGSDQPQHF. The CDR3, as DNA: TGTGCCAGCAGCCCCGGGCTTCAGGGGAGTGATCAGCCCCAGCATTTT.

The CDR3 DNA reads TGTGCCAGCAGGGGACAGGGGGCAGGCACTGAAGCTTTCTTT. Translating it yields CASRGQGAGTEAFF. The chain joins TRBV7-8 to TRBJ1-1; 12 bases fit TRBD1. J gave up 4 bases and V 6 bases, and 3 bases lay outside the gene matches. The CDR3 runs to 14 residues. The germline V gene encodes CDR1 SGHVS and CDR2 FQNEAQ.